Listed below are T cell receptor beta chains from one sample, sequenced in a study of graft-versus-host responses after intestinal transplantation. Here immunoSEQ multiplex PCR was the method, and the copy in TCRdb shows in-frame clones only, minus some. The sample yields roughly 14,000 clones, about 30% seen once. Sample: alloreactive CD4+ T cells from a mixed lymphocyte reaction culture, taken before intestinal transplant. Receptors were obtained from a human patient who received an intestinal transplant. Both conserved end residues are part of each CDR3. Fields, in order: D gene, V gene, J gene, CDR3 protein. A D gene is named only where the DNA matches it firmly.

>TRBD2|TRBV30|TRBJ2-1
CAWSATSGNNEQFF
>.|TRBV6-5|TRBJ1-1
CASTEWAMNTEAFF
>TRBD1|TRBV5-1|TRBJ1-4
CASGQGGANEKLFF
>TRBD1|TRBV4-1|TRBJ1-2
CASSLTGRGGYTF
>.|TRBV9|TRBJ2-1
CASSVAGNEQFF
>.|TRBV6-5|TRBJ1-2
CASSIARGSYGYTF
>TRBD2|TRBV7-9|TRBJ2-5
CASSLGLAGGPQETQYF
>.|TRBV14|TRBJ1-1
CASSQQTPDRRNTEAFF
>.|TRBV5-1|TRBJ1-1
CASSLDGGALEAFF
>.|TRBV6-6|TRBJ2-1
CASSFTQSSYNEQFF
>.|TRBV27|TRBJ2-5
CASSLGSRGKTQYF
>.|TRBV6-1|TRBJ2-3
CASSEFGQGFDTQYF
>TRBD1|TRBV18|TRBJ1-3
CASSPTTGEGNTIYF
>TRBD2|TRBV5-1|TRBJ2-7
CASSLGLAVTYEQYF
>.|TRBV29-1|TRBJ2-5
CSVEPTTGPGETQYF
>TRBD2|TRBV4-1|TRBJ2-3
CASSQASGGADTQYF
>.|TRBV4-2|TRBJ2-1
CASSQENPPPPQEQFF
>TRBD1|TRBV5-6|TRBJ2-3
CASSFGDRPAGTQYF
>.|TRBV5-6|TRBJ2-7
CASSAGAGAMYEQYF
>TRBD1|TRBV11-2|TRBJ2-5
CASSLTGTETQYF
>.|TRBV7-9|TRBJ2-1
CASSFTVYNEQFF
>.|TRBV9|TRBJ2-7
CASSVESDGQSEQYF
>TRBD2|TRBV29-1|TRBJ2-2
CSFLLGGAGELFF
>.|TRBV6-5|TRBJ2-7
CASSYSGRKLTYEQYF
>.|TRBV11-2|TRBJ2-3
CASSLEVSSDTQYF
>TRBD1|TRBV6-6|TRBJ2-2
CASSRWTGEAGELFF
>.|TRBV28|TRBJ2-7
CASGSSYEQYF
>.|TRBV11-2|TRBJ2-7
CASSRSGAHYEQYF
>TRBD1|TRBV4-3|TRBJ1-5
CASSTGTARGNQPQHF
>TRBD2|TRBV14|TRBJ2-3
CADRKRERGTDTQYF
>TRBD2|TRBV6-6|TRBJ2-1
CASSYGRTSGNLGFF
>.|TRBV18|TRBJ2-5
CASSPRVAQEAQYF
>.|TRBV6-1|TRBJ2-5
CASRITRDPGTQYF
>TRBD2|TRBV30|TRBJ2-5
CAWRRGGGGQETQYF
>.|TRBV28|TRBJ1-2
CAMGGAYGYTF
>.|TRBV7-3|TRBJ2-1
CASSESGRSGNEQFF
>.|TRBV18|TRBJ1-6
CASSPADRPLHF